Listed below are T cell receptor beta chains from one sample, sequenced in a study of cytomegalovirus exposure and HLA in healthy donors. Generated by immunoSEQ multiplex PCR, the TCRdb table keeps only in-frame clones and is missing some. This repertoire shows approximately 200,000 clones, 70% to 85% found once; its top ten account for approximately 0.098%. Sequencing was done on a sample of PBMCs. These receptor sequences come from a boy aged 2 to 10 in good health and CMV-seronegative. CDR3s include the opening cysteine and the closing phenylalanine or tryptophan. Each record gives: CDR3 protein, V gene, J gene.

CASSSEAGTYEQYF,TRBV7-2,TRBJ2-7
CASSLTAFPSHNEQFF,TRBV7-3,TRBJ2-1
CASSLLGQASEKLFF,TRBV7-9,TRBJ1-4
CASSPRGRYEQYF,TRBV7-9,TRBJ2-7
CASSPGTRDIQYF,TRBV2,TRBJ2-4
CASSLETVRGGIQYF,TRBV7-9,TRBJ2-4
CASRRTGEGYGYTF,TRBV6-5,TRBJ1-2
CASTSTGGGELFF,TRBV19,TRBJ2-2
CASSYRGIDTGELFF,TRBV7-2,TRBJ2-2
CASSLTGRQGATQYF,TRBV7-3,TRBJ2-5
CASSQVGEGGEQFF,TRBV4-2,TRBJ2-1
CASSFGTGAGEQYF,TRBV5-4,.
CASSRQAQETQYF,TRBV18,TRBJ2-5
CATSSRMGRPLNTEAFF,TRBV15,TRBJ1-1
CASSPTNIESSTDTQYF,TRBV7-8,TRBJ2-3
CASSLGPGTNEKLFF,TRBV5-6,TRBJ1-4
CATTDRVAQPQHF,TRBV19,TRBJ1-5
CASSSRLAGDTDTQYF,TRBV13,TRBJ2-3
CASTDRGGVLNSEAFF,TRBV19,TRBJ1-1
CASSLTGLYTEAFF,TRBV6-1,TRBJ1-1
CASSRGGALNTEAFF,TRBV9,TRBJ1-1
CARGADRASYEQYF,TRBV10-1,TRBJ2-7
CATSSFLETQYF,TRBV15,TRBJ2-5
CASSSDSNQPQHF,TRBV7-3,TRBJ1-5
CASSERQGETDTQYF,TRBV25-1,TRBJ2-3